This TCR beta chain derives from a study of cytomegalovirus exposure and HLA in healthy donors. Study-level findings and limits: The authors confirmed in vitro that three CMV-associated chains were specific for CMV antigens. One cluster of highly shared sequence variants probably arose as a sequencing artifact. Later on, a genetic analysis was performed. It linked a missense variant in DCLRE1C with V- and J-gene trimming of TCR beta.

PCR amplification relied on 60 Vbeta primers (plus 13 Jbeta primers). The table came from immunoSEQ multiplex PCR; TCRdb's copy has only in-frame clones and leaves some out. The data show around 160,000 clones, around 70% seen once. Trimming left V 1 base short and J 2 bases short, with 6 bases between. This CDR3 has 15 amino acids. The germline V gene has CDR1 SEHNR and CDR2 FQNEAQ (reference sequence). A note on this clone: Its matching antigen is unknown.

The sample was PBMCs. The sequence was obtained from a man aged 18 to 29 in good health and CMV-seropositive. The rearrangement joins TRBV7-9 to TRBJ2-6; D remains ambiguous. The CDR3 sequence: CASSLVGAGANVLTF. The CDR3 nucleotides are TGTGCCAGCAGCTTAGTTGGAGCTGGGGCCAACGTCCTGACTTTC.